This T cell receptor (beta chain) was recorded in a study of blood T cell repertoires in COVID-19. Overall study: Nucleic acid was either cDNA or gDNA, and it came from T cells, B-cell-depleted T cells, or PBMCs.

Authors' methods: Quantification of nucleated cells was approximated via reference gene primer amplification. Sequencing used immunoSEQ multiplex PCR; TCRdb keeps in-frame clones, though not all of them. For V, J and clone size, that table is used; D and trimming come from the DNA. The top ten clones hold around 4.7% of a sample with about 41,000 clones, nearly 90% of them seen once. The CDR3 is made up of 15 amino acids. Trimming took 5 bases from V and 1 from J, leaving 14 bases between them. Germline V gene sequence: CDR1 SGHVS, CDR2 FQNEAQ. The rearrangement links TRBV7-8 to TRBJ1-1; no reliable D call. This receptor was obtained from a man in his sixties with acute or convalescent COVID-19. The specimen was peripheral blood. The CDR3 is CASSVRGRGNTEAFF. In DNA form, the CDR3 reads TGTGCCAGCAGCGTTAGAGGCCGCGGGAACACTGAAGCTTTCTTT. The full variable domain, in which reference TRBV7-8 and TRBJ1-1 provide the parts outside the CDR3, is GAGVSQSPRYKVAKRGQDVALRCDPISGHVSLFWYQQALGQGPEFLTYFQNEAQLDKSGLPSDRFFAERPEGSVSTLKIQRTQQEDSAVYLCASSVRGRGNTEAFFGQGTRLTVV.